The present T cell receptor beta chain was sequenced within a study of control samples from healthy donors and cancer patients. The repertoire was sequenced with immunoSEQ multiplex PCR; TCRdb's copy has only in-frame clones and lacks some. The sample lists approximately 110,000 clones; roughly 90% were seen once. From germline, CDR1 is SGHTA and CDR2 FQGNSA. This CDR3 region has 16 residues. The ends were cut back, 3 bases at V and 4 bases at J, with 18 bases in the middle. The sequencing input was blood. The rearrangement uses TRBV7-2 and TRBJ2-5; no reliable D call. The receptor's source is a woman in her forties or fifties in good health. CDR3: CASSFRVPALRETQYF. CDR3 coding DNA: TGTGCCAGCAGCTTCCGGGTGCCTGCCTTACGAGAGACCCAGTACTTC.